This is a list of T cell receptor beta chains from one sample in a study of cytomegalovirus exposure and HLA in healthy donors. The protocol was immunoSEQ multiplex PCR, while the TCRdb copy is restricted to in-frame clones and leaves out a portion. The data show fewer than 250,000 clones, around 73% seen once. The material sequenced was PBMCs. The receptors originated from a male donor in good health and CMV-seronegative. CDR3s include the opening cysteine and the closing phenylalanine or tryptophan. D genes are given only for firm matches. The size of a clone is reported for some rows only, either as once, few or many, or as a class for expanded clones.

>TRBJ2-3|TRBV7-3|NA|TRBD2
TGTGCCAGCAGCTTACAGACTAGCGGGGTAGATACGCAGTATTTT
CASSLQTSGVDTQYF
>TRBJ2-3|TRBV10-1|NA|TRBD1
TGCGCCAGCACTCCCGGACAGGGGACGGCTAGCACAGATACGCAGTATTTT
CASTPGQGTASTDTQYF
>TRBJ1-1|TRBV6-1|NA|TRBD1
TGTGCCAGCAAAGGGACAGGCGGTGAAGCTTTCTTT
CASKGTGGEAFF
>TRBJ2-7|TRBV28|NA|NA
TGTGCCAGCAGTTTATCGAGGACCTACGAGCAGTACTTC
CASSLSRTYEQYF
>TRBJ2-5|TRBV2|NA|TRBD2
TGTGCCAGCCGGCGTTCCGGGACTACAGCAGAGACCCAGTACTTC
CASRRSGTTAETQYF
>TRBJ2-3|TRBV5-1|NA|TRBD2
TGCGCCAGCAGCGGGACCCTAGCGGGATGGGAAGATACGCAGTATTTT
CASSGTLAGWEDTQYF
>TRBJ2-2|TRBV29-1|NA|TRBD2
TGCAGCGCGCTATACCTTATGGCGGGAGGGAGCGGGGAGCTGTTTTTT
CSALYLMAGGSGELFF
>TRBJ2-1|TRBV7-3|NA|NA
TGTGCCAGCAGCTTAACCCTAGGCCCTCTAGGTAATGAGCAGTTCTTC
CASSLTLGPLGNEQFF
>TRBJ2-1|TRBV11-2|NA|TRBD2
TGTGCCAGCAGCTTAGAGGGTAGCGGGAGGGACGAGCAGTTCTTC
CASSLEGSGRDEQFF
>TRBJ2-6|TRBV19|few|NA
TGTGCCGGCCGGGACACAACCTCTGGGGCCAACGTCCTGACTTTC
CAGRDTTSGANVLTF
>TRBJ2-5|TRBV19|NA|TRBD1
TGTGCCAGTAGTATAGGACAGGGGGCTGTAGAGACCCAGTACTTC
CASSIGQGAVETQYF
>TRBJ1-1|TRBV27|NA|NA
TGTGCCAGCAGACTATTTTCCGGAGTAGAGCGCGCTGAAGCTTTCTTT
CASRLFSGVERAEAFF
>TRBJ1-5|TRBV14|NA|NA
TGTGCCAGCAGCCATCCCGACCACCCGGGTATAGCTAGCAATCAGCCCCAGCATTTT
CASSHPDHPGIASNQPQHF
>TRBJ2-3|TRBV6-4|NA|TRBD2
TGTGCCAGCAGTCCTAGCGGGAGGGCCGGAGCAGATACGCAGTATTTT
CASSPSGRAGADTQYF
>TRBJ1-3|TRBV7-2|NA|TRBD1
TGTGCCAGCAGCCGTAGAACAGGGGGACTCTCTGGAAACACCATATATTTT
CASSRRTGGLSGNTIYF
>TRBJ2-5|TRBV19|once|TRBD2
TGTGCCAGTAGACTAGCGGGAGGGGGAGAGACCCAGTACTTC
CASRLAGGGETQYF
>TRBJ1-2|TRBV7-9|NA|NA
TGTGCCAGCAGCTTAAACAGGGCTTATGGCTACACCTTC
CASSLNRAYGYTF
>TRBJ2-7|TRBV18|NA|NA
TGTGCCAGCTCACCTAACTACATCCACGAGCAGTACTTC
CASSPNYIHEQYF
>TRBJ2-7|TRBV5-1|NA|TRBD2
TGCGCCAGCAGCGTAGGATGGGCTAGCGGGTTCAATCCCTACGAGCAGTACTTC
CASSVGWASGFNPYEQYF
>TRBJ1-4|TRBV6-6|NA|NA
TGTGCCAGCAGTTACGGCAGGGGTGGTGAAAAACTGTTTTTT
CASSYGRGGEKLFF
>TRBJ2-2|TRBV10-2|NA|TRBD2
TGCGCCAGCATGATAGCGGGAGCGCCCACCGGGGAGCTGTTTTTT
CASMIAGAPTGELFF
>TRBJ2-7|TRBV7-9|NA|TRBD2
TGTGCCAGCACCCAGGCACTAGCGGGAGGACGAAACGAGCAGTACTTC
CASTQALAGGRNEQYF
>TRBJ1-1|TRBV6-5|NA|NA
TGTGCCAGCAGTTACTCGAAGGGGCTCTTTGAAGCTTTCTTT
CASSYSKGLFEAFF
>TRBJ2-7|TRBV6-1|few|NA
TGTGCCACCACCCAGGGGGGACAGCTGCGGTACTTC
CATTQGGQLRYF
>TRBJ2-7|TRBV5-1|NA|NA
TGCGCCAGCAGCTTGGTCAGTCAAGGGGTCGAGCAGTACTTC
CASSLVSQGVEQYF
>TRBJ2-2|TRBV9|once|TRBD2
TGTGCCAGCAGCGTAGGCCTAGCGGAGGTAACCGGGGAGCTGTTTTTT
CASSVGLAEVTGELFF
>TRBJ2-2|TRBV5-4|NA|NA
TGTGCCAGCAGCTTGGCAGGGAACACCGGGGAGCTGTTTTTT
CASSLAGNTGELFF
>TRBJ1-1|TRBV19|NA|TRBD1
TGTGCCAGTAGTGAGGGACAGGCTAACACTGAAGCTTTCTTT
CASSEGQANTEAFF
>TRBJ2-7|TRBV10-3|NA|NA
TGTGCCATCAGTGAGGATGTAGCGGAAACCTACGAGCAGTACTTC
CAISEDVAETYEQYF
>TRBJ2-2|TRBV5-1|NA|NA
TGCGCCAGCAGCTTAATGACAATGAACACCGGGGAGCTGTTTTTT
CASSLMTMNTGELFF
>TRBJ1-1|TRBV7-3|few|NA
TGTGCCAGCACCAATACGACATCGGATAAAGCTTTCTTT
CASTNTTSDKAFF
>TRBJ1-1|TRBV5-1|few|NA
TGCGCCAGCAGAACCGGGACAATGAACACTGAAGCTTTCTTT
CASRTGTMNTEAFF
>TRBJ2-3|TRBV19|NA|TRBD2
TGTGCCAGTAGTACCCAATGGGGGGGACGCACAGATACGCAGTATTTT
CASSTQWGGRTDTQYF
>TRBJ1-1|TRBV2|NA|NA
TGTGCCAGCACCCCCTCCAGGGTTGACACTGAAGCTTTCTTT
CASTPSRVDTEAFF
>TRBJ1-1|TRBV29-1|few|TRBD1
TGCAGCGTCCAGGACAGGGGATATACTGAAGCTTTCTTT
CSVQDRGYTEAFF
>TRBJ2-7|TRBV27|NA|NA
TGTGCCAGCGGAGTACACGGGTCCTACGAGCAGTACTTC
CASGVHGSYEQYF
>TRBJ2-7|TRBV2|NA|TRBD1
TGTGCCAGCAGTGGACAGGGGGCCGTTTCCTACGAGCAGTACTTC
CASSGQGAVSYEQYF
>TRBJ1-5|TRBV11-2|NA|NA
TGTGCCAGCAGCTTAGTACCAGGGCTCAATCAGCCCCAGCATTTT
CASSLVPGLNQPQHF
>TRBJ1-5|TRBV6-6|NA|NA
TGTGCCAGCAGTTCTCCCAGCAATCAGCCCCAGCATTTT
CASSSPSNQPQHF
>TRBJ2-7|TRBV27|NA|NA
TGTGCCAGCAGTTTAGCCTCAGGTTCTACCTACGAGCAGTACTTC
CASSLASGSTYEQYF
>TRBJ2-5|TRBV28|NA|TRBD2
TGTGCCAGCCTTAGCATTGGGGACTACTCCTCGGAGACCCAGTACTTC
CASLSIGDYSSETQYF
>TRBJ2-7|TRBV13|NA|TRBD2
TGTGCCAGCAGCTTACGGGGACTAGCGGACTCCTACGAGCAGTACTTC
CASSLRGLADSYEQYF
>TRBJ1-5|TRBV15|NA|NA
TGTGCCACCAGCAGAGATCGACAGGTCAATCAGCCCCAGCATTTT
CATSRDRQVNQPQHF
>TRBJ2-5|TRBV19|NA|NA
TGTGCCAGTAGTATGATGTCGGCAGGAAGGGGCTCAGAGACCCAGTACTTC
CASSMMSAGRGSETQYF
>TRBJ1-2|TRBV11-2|few|TRBD1
TGTGCCAGCAGCTTAGACCGGGACAGGAACTATGGCTACACCTTC
CASSLDRDRNYGYTF